These 20 T cell receptor beta chains were sequenced from one sample in a study of CD8+CD57+ T cells in acquired aplastic anemia. Sequencing was done on patients that had shown CD8+CD57+ cell expansion by flow cytometry. TCR beta VDJ and CDR3 were profiled, and genomic DNA was the template. TCRdb called the reads again in MiXCR, with one record for every CDR3 protein. Of approximately 300,000 distinct CDR3 sequences in the sample, approximately 60% were seen once. Sample: sorted CD4+, CD8+, or CD8+CD57+ T cells (not recorded which) from PBMCs. The receptors shown here come from a human donor with aplastic anemia.

A word on this clonotype: The junction does not match germline at one end; this may be a read error. The gene calls are TRBV20-1 and TRBJ2-7; tentatively, D is TRBD1 (5 bases). Germline assignment: CDR1 DFQATT and CDR2 SNEGSKA (reference sequence). This CDR3 spans 13 amino acids. CDR3 amino acids: CGAIDRGPYEQYF. The DNA for the CDR3 is TGCGGTGCTATCGACAGAGGACCCTACGAGCAGTACTTC.

The chain joins TRBV5-4 to TRBJ2-7; 7 positions match TRBD1. This CDR3 is 14 amino acids long. CDR1 and CDR2 from the germline V gene are SGHNT and YYREEE (reference sequence). V lost 5 bases to trimming and J lost 3 bases; unmatched junction nucleotides: 8. Here the CDR3 reads CASSYGTASYEQYF. The CDR3, as DNA: TGTGCCAGCAGTTACGGGACAGCGAGCTACGAGCAGTACTTC.

The rearrangement links TRBV24-1 to TRBJ2-7; D unclear. The CDR3 covers 13 residues. Deletions cut 3 bases from V and 3 bases from J, with 8 bases between. CDR1 and CDR2 (germline): KGHDR, SFDVKD. CDR3 sequence reads: CATSDGDLYEQYF. The CDR3 DNA reads as TGTGCCACCAGTGATGGGGATCTCTACGAGCAGTACTTC.

The CDR3 sequence: CASATGTGPNNYGYTF. In DNA, the CDR3 is TGTGCCAGCGCCACCGGGACAGGCCCGAATAACTATGGCTACACCTTC. The rearrangement joins TRBV6-5 to TRBJ1-2; 8 nucleotides align to TRBD1. Germline assignment: CDR1 MNHEY and CDR2 SVGAGI. J lost 1 base, V lost 8 bases, and 12 bases had no gene match. There are 16 residues in the CDR3.

The genes are TRBV29-1 and TRBJ2-5; D unresolved. Trimming took 7 bases from V and 2 from J, leaving 14 bases between them. The CDR3 has 13 residues. Per the germline V gene, CDR1 is SQVTM and CDR2 is ANQGSEA. CDR3: CSARGTKQETQYF. Here the CDR3 DNA reads TGCAGCGCCCGAGGCACCAAACAAGAGACCCAGTACTTC.

This sequence joins TRBV10-2 and TRBJ2-1, with TRBD2 matching 11 bases. V lost 5 bases and J lost 8; bases outside the gene matches: 2. Looked up from germline, CDR1 is WSHSY and CDR2 is SAAADI. This CDR3 region has 13 residues. The CDR3: CASSRSGRDEQFF. DNA for the CDR3: TGCGCCAGCAGTCGTAGCGGGAGGGATGAGCAGTTCTTC.

The chain uses TRBV2 and TRBJ2-7; D is uncertain. The length of the CDR3 is 12 residues. Trimming left V 1 base short and J 9 bases short, with 10 bases between. From germline, CDR1 is SNHLY and CDR2 FYNNEI. CDR3 sequence: CASSEVGFGQYF. The DNA of the CDR3 is TGTGCCAGCAGTGAAGTGGGATTCGGGCAGTACTTC.

In its sample, this clonotype was seen a few times. The chain has TRBV24-1 and TRBJ2-3; D uncertain. The ends were cut back, 4 bases at V and 2 bases at J, with 6 bases in the middle. The CDR3 consists of 13 residues. CDR1 and CDR2 (germline): KGHDR, SFDVKD. The CDR3 is CATSDPTTDTQYF. CDR3 bases: TGTGCCACCAGTGACCCGACCACAGATACGCAGTATTTT.

This clonotype was seen many times. The V and J genes are TRBV20-1 and TRBJ2-7, with 8 positions matching TRBD1. Trimming removed 1 base from V and 2 bases from J; junction bases left unmatched: 4. Per germline, CDR1 DFQATT and CDR2 SNEGSKA (reference sequence). The CDR3 is made up of 14 amino acids. CDR3 residues: CSARGTGSPYEQYF. The CDR3 DNA follows: TGCAGTGCTAGAGGGACAGGGTCTCCCTACGAGCAGTACTTC.

J is TRBJ1-2 and V is TRBV2, with 8 nucleotides matching TRBD1. The ends lost 6 bases at V and 8 bases at J; junction bases unmatched: 5. The CDR3 is 12 amino acids. Germline V gene lookup returns CDR1 SNHLY and CDR2 FYNNEI. The CDR3 here is CASRDRVVGYTF. The CDR3 DNA follows: TGTGCCAGCAGGGACAGGGTGGTCGGCTACACCTTC.

The rearrangement uses TRBV7-6 and TRBJ2-7, with D possibly matching TRBD1 (6 bases). The V and J ends lost 1 base and 5 bases respectively, with 15 bases between them. Germline CDR1 and CDR2: SGHVS and FNYEAQ. The CDR3 loop spans 15 amino acids. DNA of the CDR3: TGTGCCAGCAGCTTAGAGGCAGGGGATCCCCACGAGCAGTACTTC. It is translated as CASSLEAGDPHEQYF.

This clonotype appeared many times. The chain links TRBV12-3 or TRBV12-4 to TRBJ2-7; 8 positions agree with TRBD1. After removal of 3 bases from V and 3 bases from J, the junction contained 7 bases not matched to a gene. The CDR3 is 15 amino acids. The CDR3 spells CASSLRTGLGYEQYF. The CDR3 coding sequence is TGTGCCAGCAGTTTGCGGACAGGGCTCGGCTACGAGCAGTACTTC.

The J gene is TRBJ2-1, the V gene TRBV24-1; weak D call: TRBD2 (5 bases). V shed 4 bases and J shed 3 bases, with 15 bases lying between them. Germline V gene data show CDR1 as KGHDR and CDR2 as SFDVKD. This CDR3 comprises 16 residues. CDR3 bases: TGTGCCACCAGTGACCGAAGCGGAACTAACTACAATGAGCAGTTCTTC. Translation gives CATSDRSGTNYNEQFF.

The sample holds a few counts of this clonotype. The chain has TRBV25-1 and TRBJ2-1; TRBD2 matches 8 bases. Trimming at V came to 2 bases and at J to 5 bases, leaving 14 bases not matched to a gene. This CDR3 region has 18 residues. Per germline, CDR1 MGHDK and CDR2 SYGVNS. For the CDR3, the DNA is TGTGCCAGCAGTGAACCCCGGATTGGCGGGGGGACCCACAATGAGCAGTTCTTC. Translated: CASSEPRIGGGTHNEQFF.

This clonotype has more than one count but fewer than ten. The genes are TRBV29-1 and TRBJ2-5; tentative D call: TRBD2 (5 bases). The CDR3 is 13 residues long. V was cut by 7 bases and J by 5 bases, with 17 bases left in between. Germline assignment: CDR1 SQVTM and CDR2 ANQGSEA. The CDR3 sequence is CSALTQRRETQYF. The CDR3 DNA follows: TGCAGCGCTCTGACCCAAAGGAGGGAGACCCAGTACTTC.

This chain uses TRBV2 with TRBJ2-5; 7 positions agree with TRBD2. Germline V lookup: CDR1 SNHLY, CDR2 FYNNEI. V shed 8 bases, J shed 3 bases, and the junction held 9 bases outside the gene matches. The CDR3 has 14 residues. CDR3 nucleotides: TGTGCCAGCTGGCTAGCGGAGTCTAAAGAGACCCAGTACTTC. Amino acids: CASWLAESKETQYF.

This sequence joins TRBV6-6 and TRBJ2-7, with D perhaps assigned TRBD1 or TRBD2 (7 bases each). CDR1 is MNHNY and CDR2 is SVGAGI in the germline V gene (reference sequence). Trimming shortened V by 6 bases and J by 1 base, and 19 bases separated the two germline ends. The CDR3 runs to 16 residues. CDR3 loop: CASSQGGSGFSYEQYF. The CDR3 DNA is TGTGCCAGCAGCCAGGGGGGTAGCGGGTTTTCCTACGAGCAGTACTTC.

The gene calls are TRBV9 and TRBJ2-5; D is uncertain. The CDR3 contains 12 residues. Between the trimmed V and J ends, which lost 3 bases and 4 bases, there was a span of 7 bases. Germline CDR1 is SGDLS and CDR2 is YYNGEE. The chain's CDR3 is CASSEIGETQYF. The CDR3 DNA reads as TGTGCCAGCAGCGAAATTGGAGAGACCCAGTACTTC. Full variable domain (missing parts from reference TRBV9 and TRBJ2-5): DSGVTQTPKHLITATGQRVTLRCSPRSGDLSVYWYQQSLDQGLQFLIQYYNGEERAKGNILERFSAQQFPDLHSELNLSSLELGDSALYFCASSEIGETQYFGPGTRLLVL.

The rearrangement uses TRBV15 and TRBJ1-3, with 8 bases identical to TRBD1. V lost 8 bases and J lost 0; bases outside the gene matches: 6. CDR3 length: 15 amino acids. Germline-derived CDR1 and CDR2 are LNHNV and YYDKDF (reference sequence). CDR3 residues: CATGQGLSSGNTIYF. The CDR3 DNA reads TGTGCCACCGGACAGGGATTGAGCTCTGGAAACACCATATATTTT.

The rearrangement joins TRBV2 to TRBJ1-2, with D unclear. Germline CDR1 is SNHLY and CDR2 is FYNNEI. The CDR3 has 12 amino acids. Trimming removed 7 bases at V and 8 bases at J, with 14 bases between. The CDR3 bases are TGTGCCAGCAACGTCGGAGGGAACGGCTACACCTTC. Translated, it gives CASNVGGNGYTF.